A single sample gave rise to the 27 T cell receptor beta chains below, sequenced in a study of shared clonotypes between healthy human individuals. Produced via immunoSEQ multiplex PCR; TCRdb's table is partial and in-frame only. Here the sample spans around 500,000 clones, approximately 84% being singletons. Specimen: PBMCs. These receptors came from a woman between 40 and 55 years old in good health. Some clones in this sample may be carry-over from other donors' samples.

This chain uses TRBV7-8 with TRBJ2-5; 7 bases map to TRBD2. The CDR3 is 17 amino acids. The trim removed 5 bases at V and 5 bases at J, leaving 17 bases unmatched. Per germline, CDR1 SGHVS and CDR2 FQNEAQ. The CDR3 DNA follows: TGTGCCAGCAGCCAAGAGGCGGGGGTAGGGCGGGACGAGACCCAGTACTTC. It codes for CASSQEAGVGRDETQYF.

The rearrangement joins TRBV7-2 to TRBJ2-3; 10 nucleotides agree with TRBD2. Per germline, CDR1 SGHTA and CDR2 FQGNSA. This CDR3 comprises 15 residues. J gave up 1 base and V 7 bases, and 5 bases lay outside the gene matches. CDR3 region: CASTPGTSGTDTQYF. The CDR3 nucleotides are TGTGCCAGCACCCCCGGGACTAGCGGCACAGATACGCAGTATTTT.

The chain uses TRBV18 and TRBJ2-5, with D possibly matching TRBD1 (5 bases). The CDR3 has 19 residues. CDR1 and CDR2 (germline): KGHSH, LQKENI. Trimming pared 1 base from V and 5 bases from J, leaving 26 bases between. The CDR3 reads CASSPRVLKGALALETQYF. The CDR3 coding sequence is TGTGCCAGCTCACCACGCGTTCTAAAAGGGGCCCTCGCGTTGGAGACCCAGTACTTC.

Concerning this clone: A far larger clone is just one base off, so this is likely a read error. The sample contains more than one DNA sequence encoding this CDR3. The chain employs TRBV15 and TRBJ1-1, with TRBD1 identical over 12 bases. V gave up 0 bases and J gave up 5 bases; unmatched junction bases: 4. The germline V gene has CDR1 LNHNV and CDR2 YYDKDF (reference sequence). This CDR3 region has 16 residues. CDR3: CATSRDRGQGATEAFF. CDR3 DNA sequence: TGTGCCACCAGCAGAGATAGGGGACAGGGGGCAACTGAAGCTTTCTTT.

CDR3 DNA: TGTGCCAGCACCGTGGGCGGGCGCGATACGCAGTATTTT. It specifies CASTVGGRDTQYF. J is TRBJ2-3 and V is TRBV7-2; D perhaps matches TRBD2 (5 bases). Looked up from germline, CDR1 is SGHTA and CDR2 is FQGNSA. V shed 7 bases and J shed 6 bases, with 14 bases lying between them. CDR3 length equals 13 residues.

The CDR3 protein is CASSLGSLLNYGYTF. In DNA form, the CDR3 reads TGTGCCAGCAGTTTGGGGAGCTTACTAAACTATGGCTACACCTTC. The J gene is TRBJ1-2, the V gene TRBV28; no clear D gene. This CDR3 has 15 amino acids. V was cut by 3 bases and J by 2 bases, with 13 bases left in between. CDR1 is MDHEN and CDR2 is SYDVKM in the germline V gene.

This clone was detected a few times. The chain carries TRBV5-5 and TRBJ2-5; 7 nucleotides line up with TRBD1. This CDR3 is built from 16 residues. V shed 4 bases and J 3 bases; nucleotides not matched to a gene: 12. The germline gives CDR1 SGHKS, CDR2 YYEKEE (reference sequence). This chain's CDR3 is CASSRGQNYLKETQYF. CDR3 coding DNA: TGTGCCAGCAGCAGGGGACAGAACTATCTCAAAGAGACCCAGTACTTC.

V is TRBV9 and J is TRBJ2-7; D remains ambiguous. This CDR3 region has 14 residues. Germline V CDR1 and CDR2: SGDLS, YYNGEE. Trimming pared 0 bases from V and 6 bases from J, leaving 13 bases between. The CDR3 DNA sequence: TGTGCCAGCAGCGTAGATGCCAGAGAAGGCGAGCAGTACTTC. Translating it yields CASSVDAREGEQYF.

The table lists this clone with a few counts. The V and J genes are TRBV5-4 and TRBJ2-2, with D uncertain. This CDR3 contains 15 residues. CDR1 is SGHNT and CDR2 is YYREEE in the germline V gene (reference sequence). Trimming took off 0 bases at V and 4 bases at J, with 10 bases between the two ends. CDR3 nucleotides: TGTGCCAGCAGCTTGGAAAAGGGTCTCACCGGGGAGCTGTTTTTT. Encoded protein: CASSLEKGLTGELFF.

The genes are TRBV6-6 and TRBJ2-1; 8 bases agree with TRBD2. V was pared by 2 bases and J by 7 bases, with 7 bases of the junction left unmatched. The germline CDR1 and CDR2 sequences are MNHNY and SVGAGI (reference sequence). This CDR3 region has 15 residues. The CDR3 here is CASSYERETQNEQFF. Written as DNA, the CDR3 is TGTGCCAGCAGTTACGAGCGGGAGACTCAGAATGAGCAGTTCTTC.

The V gene is TRBV9, the J gene TRBJ1-3; D unresolved. V was trimmed by 0 bases and J by 4 bases, leaving 11 bases between them. The CDR3 sequence is 15 residues long. Germline CDR1 SGDLS, CDR2 YYNGEE. CDR3 DNA sequence: TGTGCCAGCAGCGTAGCTCTAGGGTTGGGAAACACCATATATTTT. Translation: CASSVALGLGNTIYF.

Comment on this clone: A read error is likely here: a far larger clone is one base away. V usage is TRBV4-1 and J usage is TRBJ1-2; a possible D gene is TRBD1 (6 bases). V shed 4 bases and J shed 9 bases, with 18 bases lying between them. Germline-derived CDR1 and CDR2 are MGHRA and YSYEKL. The CDR3 has 14 amino acids. This CDR3 is CASSREPQGFCYTF. In nucleotides, the CDR3 is TGCGCCAGCAGCCGGGAGCCACAGGGTTTTTGCTACACCTTC.

V gene TRBV7-2 combines with J gene TRBJ2-1; 7 nucleotides line up with TRBD1. Germline V gives CDR1 SGHTA, CDR2 FQGNSA. Unmatched junction bases numbered 9, after V lost 5 bases and J lost 5 bases. This CDR3 region has 15 residues. CDR3 in DNA: TGTGCCAGCAGCCCTCAGACAGGGTTGGACAATGAGCAGTTCTTC. Translation gives CASSPQTGLDNEQFF. The entire variable domain, with the rest obtained from reference TRBV7-2 and TRBJ2-1, is as follows: GAGVSQSPSNKVTEKGKDVELRCDPISGHTALYWYRQSLGQGLEFLIYFQGNSAPDKSGLPSDRFSAERTGGSVSTLTIQRTQQEDSAVYLCASSPQTGLDNEQFFGPGTRLTVL.

The CDR3 nucleotides are TGCGCCAGCAGCTTGGTACGGGACAATGAGCAGTTCTTC. Protein product: CASSLVRDNEQFF. The chain carries TRBV5-1 and TRBJ2-1; D ambiguous. CDR1 and CDR2 (germline): SGHRS, YFSETQ. The CDR3 sequence is 13 residues long. V lost 0 bases, J lost 5 bases, and 6 bases lay in between.

The chain joins TRBV5-1 to TRBJ2-5; D unclear. Germline-derived CDR1 and CDR2 are SGHRS and YFSETQ. V shed 5 bases and J shed 2 bases, with 7 bases lying between them. This CDR3 contains 12 residues. CDR3 residues: CASRQQQETQYF. In nucleotides, the CDR3 is TGCGCCAGCAGGCAACAGCAAGAGACCCAGTACTTC.

This clone was found a few times. The rearrangement uses TRBV19 and TRBJ2-7; 12 bases line up with TRBD2. Germline V gives CDR1 LNHDA, CDR2 SQIVND (reference sequence). Trimming at V came to 1 base and at J to 3 bases, leaving 7 bases not matched to a gene. This CDR3 spans 17 amino acids. This chain's CDR3 is CASSIGHALAGGYEQYF. The CDR3 DNA follows: TGTGCCAGTAGTATAGGCCACGCACTAGCGGGAGGCTACGAGCAGTACTTC.

This chain connects TRBV7-8 to TRBJ2-6; perhaps TRBD1 as D (5 bases). The CDR3 is made up of 14 amino acids. In germline, CDR1 is SGHVS, CDR2 FQNEAQ. V was shortened by 6 bases and J by 2 bases, with 8 bases between the two germline ends. CDR3 DNA: TGTGCCAGCAGATCAGGGACTGGGGCCAACGTCCTGACTTTC. It yields the protein CASRSGTGANVLTF.

This clone was counted a few times. The genes are TRBV10-3 and TRBJ2-1, with 8 bases aligning to TRBD2. The CDR3 sequence is 12 residues long. Germline assignment: CDR1 ENHRY and CDR2 SYGVKD. J lost 7 bases, V lost 9 bases, and 5 bases had no gene match. CDR3: CAISGMRNEQFF. The CDR3 DNA sequence: TGTGCCATTAGCGGGATGAGAAATGAGCAGTTCTTC.

The V gene is TRBV4-2, the J gene TRBJ2-5; TRBD2 matches at 12 bases. This CDR3 region has 15 residues. Germline V gene data show CDR1 as LGHNA and CDR2 as YNFKEQ. V gave up 6 bases and J gave up 0 bases; unmatched junction bases: 2. This CDR3 is CASRRLAGDQETQYF. In DNA form, the CDR3 reads TGTGCCAGCAGACGACTAGCGGGAGACCAAGAGACCCAGTACTTC.

This rearrangement joins TRBV7-9 to TRBJ2-7, with 7 positions matching TRBD2. The CDR3 sequence is 15 residues long. J gave up 2 bases and V 5 bases, and 9 bases lay outside the gene matches. Germline V gene data show CDR1 as SEHNR and CDR2 as FQNEAQ (reference sequence). The CDR3 sequence: CASSHGGVSPYEQYF. The CDR3 DNA sequence: TGTGCCAGCAGCCATGGGGGGGTAAGCCCCTACGAGCAGTACTTC.

This clone was found a few times. This rearrangement joins TRBV5-1 to TRBJ2-5; 9 bases line up with TRBD1. V dropped 0 bases and J dropped 1; count of bases not matched to a gene: 1. Germline V gene lookup returns CDR1 SGHRS and CDR2 YFSETQ. CDR3 length equals 15 residues. CDR3 protein: CASSLGTGVQETQYF. CDR3 nucleotides: TGCGCCAGCAGCTTGGGGACAGGGGTCCAAGAGACCCAGTACTTC. The variable domain in full, with the rest retrieved from reference TRBV5-1 and TRBJ2-5, is KAGVTQTPRYLIKTRGQQVTLSCSPISGHRSVSWYQQTPGQGLQFLFEYFSETQRNKGNFPGRFSGRQFSNSRSEMNVSTLELGDSALYLCASSLGTGVQETQYFGPGTRLLVL.

About this clone itself: This sequence is one base from a far larger clone and is likely a read error. Other DNA sequences in the same sample also yield this CDR3. V and J are TRBV4-2 and TRBJ2-7, with D unresolved. Germline V gene data show CDR1 as LGHNA and CDR2 as YNFKEQ. The ends were cut back, 0 bases at V and 2 bases at J, with 17 bases in the middle. This CDR3 spans 17 amino acids. The CDR3 spells CASSQDQSGKTTYEQYF. For the CDR3, the DNA is TGTGCCAGCAGCCAAGACCAATCTGGGAAAACCACCTACGAGCAGTACTTC.

Details on this clone: The same CDR3 is also encoded by other DNA sequences in this sample. The rearrangement uses TRBV7-9 and TRBJ2-7, with D perhaps given as TRBD1 or TRBD2 (5 bases each). Trimming shortened V by 2 bases and J by 2 bases, and 10 bases separated the two germline ends. Germline V gene sequence: CDR1 SEHNR, CDR2 FQNEAQ (reference sequence). There are 14 residues in the CDR3. CDR3 coding DNA: TGTGCCAGCAGCTTATCAAGGGGACCCTACGAGCAGTACTTC. Its protein is CASSLSRGPYEQYF.

V gene TRBV5-1 combines with J gene TRBJ1-4; D ambiguous. Trimming removed 2 bases from V and 2 bases from J, with 7 bases in between. Germline loops: CDR1 SGHRS, CDR2 YFSETQ. The length of the CDR3 is 14 residues. The CDR3 reads CASSFQNTNEKLFF. CDR3 DNA: TGCGCCAGCAGCTTCCAGAACACTAATGAAAAACTGTTTTTT. Variable domain in full (rest from reference TRBV5-1 and TRBJ1-4): KAGVTQTPRYLIKTRGQQVTLSCSPISGHRSVSWYQQTPGQGLQFLFEYFSETQRNKGNFPGRFSGRQFSNSRSEMNVSTLELGDSALYLCASSFQNTNEKLFFGSGTQLSVL.

The CDR3 bases are TGTGCCAGCAGCGCACGGCGGGGGGGCACAGATACGCAGTATTTT. Translated: CASSARRGGTDTQYF. The rearrangement links TRBV9 to TRBJ2-3, with 8 bases aligning to TRBD2. V was clipped by 3 bases and J by 1 base; unmatched bases: 4. This CDR3 spans 15 amino acids. The germline gives CDR1 SGDLS, CDR2 YYNGEE.

In its sample, this clone was seen many times. The chain employs TRBV5-4 and TRBJ1-1; tentative D call: TRBD1 (5 bases). This CDR3 comprises 14 residues. CDR1 SGHNT and CDR2 YYREEE come from the germline V gene (reference sequence). Trimming removed 1 base at V and 1 base at J, with 8 bases between. The CDR3: CASSLTTANTEAFF. The CDR3 DNA reads TGTGCCAGCAGCTTGACGACAGCGAACACTGAAGCTTTCTTT.

The chain has TRBV7-9 and TRBJ2-2; D is perhaps TRBD2 (5 bases). Germline CDR1 is SEHNR and CDR2 is FQNEAQ (reference sequence). V dropped 6 bases and J dropped 4 bases, with 24 bases sitting between them. CDR3 length: 18 amino acids. CDR3 sequence reads: CASSQEGWKGKGTGELFF. The CDR3 DNA reads as TGTGCCAGCAGTCAAGAGGGTTGGAAAGGAAAGGGCACCGGGGAGCTGTTTTTT.